The 32 T cell receptor beta chains reported below all come from one sample, sequenced in a study of T cell repertoires in cytomegalovirus infection. Their antigen targets remain unknown. TCRdb ran MiXCR on the reads and lists one entry per CDR3 protein. This table holds about 570,000 distinct CDR3 sequences, under 45% found once. Material: cultured PBMCs, obtained from culture after CMV antigen stimulation. The receptors were sampled from a human donor in good health (CMV status not recorded). Some clones in this sample may be carry-over from other donors' samples.

The chain uses TRBV11-2 and TRBJ2-7, with TRBD1 as a possible D gene (5 bases). This CDR3 is 13 amino acids long. Trimming pared 2 bases from V and 3 bases from J, leaving 8 bases between. Per the germline V gene, CDR1 is SGHAT and CDR2 is FQNNGV. The CDR3 region has the DNA TGTGCCAGCAGCTTAATGACAGACTACGAGCAGTACTTC. Translation: CASSLMTDYEQYF.

This clonotype was seen a few times. The chain has TRBV7-6 and TRBJ1-1; D not certain. Trimming took off 1 base at V and 2 bases at J, with 8 bases between the two ends. The CDR3 loop spans 14 amino acids. CDR1 and CDR2 (germline): SGHVS, FNYEAQ. CDR3 sequence reads: CASSLGKLNTEAFF. CDR3 in DNA: TGTGCCAGCAGCTTAGGAAAGCTAAACACTGAAGCTTTCTTT.

CDR3 nucleotide sequence: TGTGCCAGCAGTTACTCGGAGGGCGCCGGGGAGCTGTTTTTT. It yields the protein CASSYSEGAGELFF. V and J are TRBV6-5 and TRBJ2-2; a possible D gene is TRBD2 (6 bases). This CDR3 spans 14 amino acids. The ends were cut back, 0 bases at V and 6 bases at J, with 8 bases in the middle. Per the germline V gene, CDR1 is MNHEY and CDR2 is SVGAGI.

This clonotype was seen repeatedly, ten times or more. J is TRBJ2-5 and V is TRBV7-2; TRBD2 might be the D (6 bases). Germline CDR1 reads SGHTA; CDR2 reads FQGNSA. Trimming removed 0 bases at V and 5 bases at J, with 13 bases between. This CDR3 has 15 amino acids. The CDR3 nucleotides are TGTGCCAGCAGCTTAGCGGCGGGGAGAGAGGAGACCCAGTACTTC. Translating it yields CASSLAAGREETQYF.

This rearrangement joins TRBV12-3 or TRBV12-4 to TRBJ1-6; D might be TRBD1 (6 bases). CDR3 length: 14 amino acids. The V end was cut by 6 bases, the J end by 7 bases, with 13 bases between. CDR3 protein: CASRMDRSNSPLHF. The CDR3 region has the DNA TGTGCCAGCAGGATGGACAGATCCAATTCACCCCTCCACTTT.

A single count supports this clonotype. The chain couples TRBV19 to TRBJ2-7, with a possible D match to TRBD2 (6 bases). The CDR3 has 13 residues. V gave up 7 bases and J gave up 5 bases, with 15 bases separating them. Germline assignment: CDR1 LNHDA and CDR2 SQIVND (reference sequence). The CDR3, as DNA: TGTGCCAGTATGAATCCTAGCGCCGACGAGCAGTACTTC. Protein sequence: CASMNPSADEQYF.

This clonotype was detected only a few times. The chain employs TRBV7-2 and TRBJ2-7; D ambiguous. CDR3 length: 13 amino acids. The V end lost 5 bases, the J end lost 0 bases, and 8 bases lay between the germline ends. Germline CDR1 reads SGHTA; CDR2 reads FQGNSA. This CDR3 is CASSPSASYEQYF. For the CDR3, the DNA is TGTGCCAGCAGCCCCAGTGCCTCCTACGAGCAGTACTTC. Full variable domain (missing parts from reference TRBV7-2 and TRBJ2-7): GAGVSQSPSNKVTEKGKDVELRCDPISGHTALYWYRQSLGQGLEFLIYFQGNSAPDKSGLPSDRFSAERTGGSVSTLTIQRTQQEDSAVYLCASSPSASYEQYFGPGTRLTVT.

There are a few counts of this clonotype. This chain connects TRBV6-1 to TRBJ1-5; TRBD1 matches 7 bases. CDR1 MNHNS and CDR2 SASEGT come from the germline V gene. V lost 7 bases and J lost 4; bases outside the gene matches: 10. The CDR3 extends over 15 amino acids. The CDR3 sequence: CASIPQAGGNQPQHF. Here the CDR3 DNA reads TGTGCCAGCATCCCACAGGCAGGGGGTAATCAGCCCCAGCATTTT.

The gene calls are TRBV12-3 or TRBV12-4 and TRBJ1-2, with D unresolved. This CDR3 is built from 15 residues. V gave up 6 bases and J gave up 2 bases, with 16 bases separating them. For the CDR3, the DNA is TGTGCCAGCAGGGACGGCCGGAGGCTCAACTATGGCTACACCTTC. It translates to CASRDGRRLNYGYTF.

The genes are TRBV4-3 and TRBJ2-2, with 9 nucleotides matching TRBD1. J was trimmed by 5 bases and V by 5 bases; bases with no gene match: 6. Per germline, CDR1 LGHNA and CDR2 YSLEER. The length of the CDR3 is 15 residues. The CDR3 spells CASSIRTGETGELFF. The CDR3 nucleotides are TGCGCCAGCAGCATTCGGACAGGGGAAACCGGGGAGCTGTTTTTT.

In its sample, this clonotype was seen many times. This chain joins TRBV7-2 and TRBJ2-7; TRBD2 might be the D (5 bases). Trimming cost V 1 base and J 0 bases, with 16 bases left between them. Germline CDR1 reads SGHTA; CDR2 reads FQGNSA. The CDR3 spans 17 residues. CDR3 loop: CASSLDSGSGFSYEQYF. CDR3 DNA: TGTGCCAGCAGCTTAGATTCGGGGTCGGGATTCTCCTACGAGCAGTACTTC.

The rearrangement uses TRBV7-2 and TRBJ2-1; maybe TRBD2 (5 bases). CDR3 length: 12 amino acids. Germline CDR1 SGHTA, CDR2 FQGNSA. Trimming stripped 3 bases from V and 8 bases from J, with 8 bases between. CDR3: CASSFAGDEQFF. Written as DNA, the CDR3 is TGTGCCAGCAGCTTCGCCGGGGATGAGCAGTTCTTC.

The CDR3 region is CSATDREETQYF. CDR3 nucleotide sequence: TGCAGTGCTACCGACAGGGAGGAGACCCAGTACTTC. The V call is TRBV20-1, the J call TRBJ2-5; TRBD1 matches 7 bases. There are 12 residues in the CDR3. Germline assignment: CDR1 DFQATT and CDR2 SNEGSKA (reference sequence). V lost 4 bases, J lost 5 bases, and 4 bases stayed unmatched.

V usage is TRBV20-1 and J usage is TRBJ2-1; TRBD2 aligns across 9 bases. The junction had 5 bases not matched to a gene; V was cut back by 3 bases and J by 5 bases. CDR3 length: 14 residues. From germline, CDR1 is DFQATT and CDR2 SNEGSKA (reference sequence). The CDR3 region has the DNA TGCAGTGCTAGTATGTCTAGCGGGAACAATGAGCAGTTCTTC. This gives the protein CSASMSSGNNEQFF.

On this clonotype: A clone one base away is much larger, so this may be a read error. CDR3 bases: TGTGCCAGCAGCTTCCGGGAGAGCACAGATACGCAGTATTTT. Its translation: CASSFRESTDTQYF. The rearrangement uses TRBV5-4 and TRBJ2-3, with D tentatively TRBD2 (6 bases). The germline gives CDR1 SGHNT, CDR2 YYREEE (reference sequence). V dropped 2 bases and J dropped 0 bases, with 7 bases sitting between them. This CDR3 comprises 14 residues.

This clonotype was seen a few times. The chain has TRBV19 and TRBJ1-4, with D hard to call. CDR1 is LNHDA, CDR2 SQIVND, per germline (reference sequence). This CDR3 is 12 amino acids long. Trimming left V 5 bases short and J 5 bases short, with 6 bases between. CDR3 coding DNA: TGTGCCAGTAGTCGTAGCAATGAAAAACTGTTTTTT. It specifies CASSRSNEKLFF.

This sequence joins TRBV27 and TRBJ1-2; 8 positions match TRBD1. The CDR3 is 14 amino acids. Germline V lookup: CDR1 MNHEY, CDR2 SMNVEV (reference sequence). J gave up 7 bases and V 3 bases, and 7 bases lay outside the gene matches. The CDR3 region has the DNA TGTGCCAGCAGTTTCGGACAGGGTACTTTTGGCTACACCTTC. Translating gives CASSFGQGTFGYTF.

Ten or more counts support this clonotype. This chain joins TRBV7-6 and TRBJ2-2; D possibly corresponds to TRBD2 (6 bases). V shed 5 bases and J shed 3 bases, with 13 bases lying between them. The CDR3 consists of 15 residues. Germline V gives CDR1 SGHVS, CDR2 FNYEAQ. CDR3 DNA sequence: TGTGCCAGCAGCCCGGAGCCGGGGGACACCGGGGAGCTGTTTTTT. The encoded protein is CASSPEPGDTGELFF.

The chain recombines TRBV20-1 with TRBJ1-6, with D perhaps TRBD1 (6 bases). This CDR3 is built from 14 residues. CDR1 is DFQATT and CDR2 is SNEGSKA in the germline V gene (reference sequence). Trimming pared 1 base from V and 7 bases from J, leaving 11 bases between. The CDR3, as DNA: TGCAGTGCTAGAGGGAACAGGGTGAATTCACCCCTCCACTTT. Its translation: CSARGNRVNSPLHF.

The chain uses TRBV6-6 and TRBJ2-7; maybe TRBD2 (7 bases). Trimming took off 1 base at V and 0 bases at J, with 10 bases between the two ends. The CDR3 runs 15 residues. CDR1 MNHNY and CDR2 SVGAGI come from the germline V gene (reference sequence). The CDR3 region has the DNA TGTGCCAGCAGTTACTGGCGGGGGCACTCCTACGAGCAGTACTTC. Translation: CASSYWRGHSYEQYF.

The rearrangement links TRBV12-5 to TRBJ2-1; no clear D. The CDR3 has 14 residues. In germline, CDR1 is LGHNT, CDR2 FRNRAP. V lost 10 bases and J lost 0, with 13 bases in between. The CDR3 nucleotides read TGTGCTACTGCGGCCTCTAGCTCCTACAATGAGCAGTTCTTC. Translation gives CATAASSSYNEQFF.

Here the CDR3 reads CASSLNSSPEETQYF. CDR3 DNA: TGTGCCAGCAGCTTAAACAGTAGTCCTGAAGAGACCCAGTACTTC. The gene calls are TRBV11-2 and TRBJ2-5; D uncertain. The V and J ends lost 2 bases and 3 bases respectively, with 13 bases between them. Germline CDR1 is SGHAT and CDR2 is FQNNGV. The CDR3 sequence is 15 residues long.

CDR3: CSARAGGLRDTQYF. The CDR3 nucleotides are TGCAGTGCTAGAGCGGGAGGGTTAAGAGATACGCAGTATTTT. The J gene is TRBJ2-3, the V gene TRBV20-1; 8 bases are shared with TRBD2. CDR3 length: 14 amino acids. Trimming removed 1 base from V and 5 bases from J; junction bases left unmatched: 5. Germline loops: CDR1 DFQATT, CDR2 SNEGSKA (reference sequence).

The rearrangement links TRBV11-2 to TRBJ2-2; maybe TRBD2 (7 bases). Trimming removed 5 bases at V and 7 bases at J, with 26 bases between. This CDR3 is built from 18 residues. Looked up from germline, CDR1 is SGHAT and CDR2 is FQNNGV. DNA for the CDR3: TGTGCCAGCAGCGCAAGCAATGGACTAGGGGGAAGACTCGGGGAGCTGTTTTTT. It yields the protein CASSASNGLGGRLGELFF.

The chain couples TRBV6-6 to TRBJ2-1; 8 nucleotides line up with TRBD2. Germline V gene sequence: CDR1 MNHNY, CDR2 SVGAGI (reference sequence). V dropped 7 bases and J dropped 6; count of bases not matched to a gene: 8. The CDR3 covers 14 residues. The CDR3 protein is CASIRAGVSNEQFF. The CDR3 DNA sequence: TGTGCCAGCATCCGAGCGGGAGTCAGCAATGAGCAGTTCTTC.

This clonotype was seen a handful of times. The J gene is TRBJ2-3, the V gene TRBV27; D ambiguous. The germline V gene encodes CDR1 MNHEY and CDR2 SMNVEV (reference sequence). V dropped 8 bases and J dropped 5 bases, with 11 bases sitting between them. CDR3 length: 12 residues. The CDR3 loop is CASGITRDTQYF. CDR3 nucleotides: TGTGCCAGCGGAATAACAAGAGATACGCAGTATTTT.

The chain uses TRBV19 and TRBJ1-2, with 8 nucleotides matching TRBD1. From germline, CDR1 is LNHDA and CDR2 SQIVND (reference sequence). V lost 4 bases, J lost 3 bases, and 7 bases stayed unmatched. The CDR3 consists of 15 residues. The chain's CDR3 is CASSNSGGAYYGYTF. Written as DNA, the CDR3 is TGTGCCAGTAGTAACTCAGGGGGCGCCTACTATGGCTACACCTTC.

This chain joins TRBV12-3 or TRBV12-4 and TRBJ2-3; 7 nucleotides align to TRBD2. After removal of 6 bases from V and 3 bases from J, the junction contained 9 bases not matched to a gene. The CDR3 runs 15 residues. The CDR3 loop reads CASSGRLADTDTQYF. The CDR3 region has the DNA TGTGCCAGCAGCGGCCGGCTAGCGGATACAGATACGCAGTATTTT.

This chain connects TRBV2 to TRBJ2-3; 7 positions agree with TRBD2. Germline loops: CDR1 SNHLY, CDR2 FYNNEI. Unmatched junction bases numbered 9, after V lost 3 bases and J lost 6 bases. This CDR3 region has 15 residues. In DNA form, the CDR3 reads TGTGCCAGCAGTGATGAAAGTCAGGGAGGGGATACGCAGTATTTT. Protein product: CASSDESQGGDTQYF.

The rearrangement uses TRBV6-6 and TRBJ1-5; TRBD1 agrees at 10 bases. V shed 5 bases, J shed 0 bases, and the junction held 13 bases outside the gene matches. Germline V gene data show CDR1 as MNHNY and CDR2 as SVGAGI (reference sequence). This CDR3 has 19 amino acids. This CDR3 is CASSELGTGEQYSNQPQHF. DNA of the CDR3: TGTGCCAGCAGTGAGTTGGGGACAGGGGAGCAGTATAGCAATCAGCCCCAGCATTTT.

This clonotype was counted only a few times. The V call is TRBV7-2, the J call TRBJ2-3, with D tentatively TRBD2 (5 bases). Per the germline V gene, CDR1 is SGHTA and CDR2 is FQGNSA. V lost 1 base to trimming and J lost 4 bases, with 12 bases between them. This CDR3 is 15 amino acids long. The CDR3 DNA reads TGTGCCAGCAGCTTAGTTTCGGGGTGGGCAGATACGCAGTATTTT. Protein: CASSLVSGWADTQYF.

The chain combines TRBV5-5 with TRBJ1-1; D gene ambiguous. Per germline, CDR1 SGHKS and CDR2 YYEKEE (reference sequence). The CDR3 totals 15 residues. Trimming pared 0 bases from V and 1 base from J, leaving 10 bases between. For the CDR3, the DNA is TGTGCCAGCAGCTTGGATCAGTACAGGAACACTGAAGCTTTCTTT. This encodes CASSLDQYRNTEAFF.